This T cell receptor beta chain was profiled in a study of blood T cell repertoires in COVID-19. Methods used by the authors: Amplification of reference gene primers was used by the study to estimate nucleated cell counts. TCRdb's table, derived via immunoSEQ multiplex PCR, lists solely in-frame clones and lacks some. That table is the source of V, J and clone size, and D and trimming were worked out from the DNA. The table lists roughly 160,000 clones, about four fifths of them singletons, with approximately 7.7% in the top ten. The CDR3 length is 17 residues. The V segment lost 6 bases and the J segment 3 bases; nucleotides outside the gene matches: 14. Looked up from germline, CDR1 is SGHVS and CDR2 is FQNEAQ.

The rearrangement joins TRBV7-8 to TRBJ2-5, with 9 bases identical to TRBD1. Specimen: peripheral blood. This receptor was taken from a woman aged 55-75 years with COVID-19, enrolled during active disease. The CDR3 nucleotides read TGTGCCAGCAGAGTAAGGGGGACAGGGCATTTCGAAGAGACCCAGTACTTC. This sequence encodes CASRVRGTGHFEETQYF.